The clone carrying this T cell receptor beta chain was detected only once. This sample stems from a study of technical replicates of blood from several donors. V lost 4 bases and J lost 8, with 13 bases in between. Germline-derived CDR1 and CDR2 are MGHRA and YSYEKL. This CDR3 has 13 amino acids. Method: immunoSEQ multiplex PCR; TCRdb's copy keeps in-frame clones and lacks some. The sample records about 100,000 clones, around 95% being singletons. This clonotype was obtained from a human donor in good health. The chain combines TRBV4-1 with TRBJ2-3; D is uncertain. Sequenced sample: T cells isolated from PBMCs. The DNA of the CDR3 is TGCGCCAGCAGCCCCCGATCCGGTGGTACGCAGTATTTT. Translated: CASSPRSGGTQYF.